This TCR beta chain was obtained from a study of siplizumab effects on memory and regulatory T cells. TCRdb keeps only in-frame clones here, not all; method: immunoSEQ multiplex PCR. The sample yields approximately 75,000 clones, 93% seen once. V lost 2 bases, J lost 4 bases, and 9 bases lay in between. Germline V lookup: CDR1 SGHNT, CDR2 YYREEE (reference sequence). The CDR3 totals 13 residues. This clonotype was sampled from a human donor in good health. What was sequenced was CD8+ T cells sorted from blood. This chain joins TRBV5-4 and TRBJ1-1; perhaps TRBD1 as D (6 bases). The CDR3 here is CASSLPGATEAFF. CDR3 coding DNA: TGTGCCAGCAGCTTACCGGGGGCCACTGAAGCTTTCTTT.